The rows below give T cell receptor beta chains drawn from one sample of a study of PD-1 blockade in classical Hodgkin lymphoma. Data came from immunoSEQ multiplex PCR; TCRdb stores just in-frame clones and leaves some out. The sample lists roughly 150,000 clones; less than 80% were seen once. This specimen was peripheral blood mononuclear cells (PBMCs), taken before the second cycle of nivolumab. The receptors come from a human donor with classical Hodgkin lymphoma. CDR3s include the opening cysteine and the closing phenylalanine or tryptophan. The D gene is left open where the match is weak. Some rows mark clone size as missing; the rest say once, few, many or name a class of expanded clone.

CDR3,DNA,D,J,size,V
CASSLGNQPQHF,TGTGCCAGCAGCTTAGGTAATCAGCCCCAGCATTTT,-,TRBJ1-5,-,TRBV7-9
CASSLQGASPYGYTF,TGTGCCAGCAGTTTACAGGGGGCTAGTCCCTATGGCTACACCTTC,TRBD1,TRBJ1-2,-,TRBV6-5
CASSYRGLTYEQYF,TGTGCCAGCAGCTACAGGGGGTTGACCTACGAGCAGTACTTC,TRBD1,TRBJ2-7,-,TRBV6-5
CASRRRTSGTQDTQYF,TGTGCCAGCAGGCGACGGACTAGCGGGACTCAAGATACGCAGTATTTT,TRBD2,TRBJ2-3,once,TRBV6-6
CASRMTAASTEQFF,TGTGCCAGCAGAATGACTGCCGCTAGTACTGAGCAGTTCTTC,-,TRBJ2-1,-,TRBV6-5
CASSWGAKGASSYNEQFF,TGTGCCAGTAGTTGGGGAGCTAAGGGGGCCAGCTCCTACAATGAGCAGTTCTTC,TRBD1,TRBJ2-1,-,TRBV19
CASSQGGLAGVPDTQYF,TGTGCCAGCAGCCAAGGAGGTCTAGCGGGAGTACCAGATACGCAGTATTTT,TRBD2,TRBJ2-3,-,TRBV4-2
CASSSGRASGDEQFF,TGTGCCAGCAGCTCCGGCCGGGCTAGCGGGGATGAGCAGTTCTTC,TRBD2,TRBJ2-1,-,TRBV7-2
CASSLPTGELFF,TGTGCCAGCAGTCTCCCGACCGGGGAGCTGTTTTTT,-,TRBJ2-2,-,TRBV6-6
CASSPGPAGGSYEQYF,TGTGCCAGCAGCCCAGGTCCAGCGGGAGGCTCCTACGAGCAGTACTTC,TRBD2,TRBJ2-7,-,TRBV7-7
CASSLFAGLEQYF,TGTGCCAGCAGCTTATTCGCGGGGCTCGAGCAGTACTTC,-,TRBJ2-7,-,TRBV7-8
CAWSVLETQYF,TGTGCCTGGAGTGTACTTGAGACCCAGTACTTC,-,TRBJ2-5,once,TRBV30
CASRTSGSSYNEQFF,TGTGCCAGCAGGACTAGCGGGAGCTCCTACAATGAGCAGTTCTTC,TRBD2,TRBJ2-1,-,TRBV27
CASRSHGTGMNQPQHF,TGTGCCAGCAGATCACACGGCACAGGGATGAATCAGCCCCAGCATTTT,-,TRBJ1-5,once,TRBV6-6
CASLRAGSKHTIYF,TGTGCCAGTCTGAGGGCCGGATCTAAACACACCATATATTTT,-,TRBJ1-3,few,TRBV7-9
CASSPLSQIGYTF,TGTGCCAGCAGTCCCCTGAGCCAAATTGGCTACACCTTC,-,TRBJ1-2,-,TRBV2
CASSGTGGYQETQYF,TGTGCCAGCAGCGGGACCGGTGGGTACCAAGAGACCCAGTACTTC,-,TRBJ2-5,-,TRBV9
CASRTRDRDTQYF,TGTGCCAGCAGGACCCGGGACAGAGATACGCAGTATTTT,TRBD1,TRBJ2-3,-,TRBV7-9
CASSVEGAGEETQYF,TGTGCCAGCAGCGTAGAGGGCGCGGGGGAAGAGACCCAGTACTTC,TRBD2,TRBJ2-5,-,TRBV9
CAIFSPGDSGANVLTF,TGTGCCATTTTTTCCCCCGGGGACTCTGGGGCCAACGTCCTGACTTTC,-,TRBJ2-6,-,TRBV28
CASSRRGNEQFF,TGTGCCAGCAGCCGCAGAGGCAATGAGCAGTTCTTC,-,TRBJ2-1,-,TRBV6-1
CASSEYRSSYEQYF,TGTGCCAGCAGTGAGTACAGGAGCTCCTACGAGCAGTACTTC,-,TRBJ2-7,-,TRBV2
CAISESFGGLSYEQYF,TGTGCCATCAGTGAGTCTTTTGGCGGGCTTTCCTACGAGCAGTACTTC,-,TRBJ2-7,-,TRBV10-3
CAIKGLAGEYTGELFF,TGTGCCATCAAGGGGCTAGCGGGAGAGTATACCGGGGAGCTGTTTTTT,TRBD2,TRBJ2-2,-,TRBV10-3
CASSQEGRGETQYF,TGTGCCAGCAGCCAAGAAGGGCGAGGCGAGACCCAGTACTTC,-,TRBJ2-5,-,TRBV4-2
CASSLVPAGLWGSYNEQFF,TGTGCCAGCAGCTTAGTCCCCGCGGGGCTTTGGGGCTCCTACAATGAGCAGTTCTTC,-,TRBJ2-1,-,TRBV7-2